Listed below are T cell receptor beta chains from one sample, sequenced in a study of blood T cell repertoires in COVID-19. Clones were sequenced by immunoSEQ multiplex PCR, and TCRdb holds only the in-frame ones, with some missing. The sample consists of around 120,000 clones, over 70% of them appearing once. The specimen sequenced was peripheral blood. Source of these receptors: a man in his sixties or seventies with acute or convalescent COVID-19. Each CDR3 is given with its conserved first and last residue. Fields, in order: clone size, D gene, J gene, V gene, CDR3 protein, CDR3 DNA. A D gene is named only where the DNA matches it firmly. Clone size is shown for a subset of rows, as once, few, many or a class of expanded clone.

-,-,TRBJ2-1,TRBV7-2,CASSLYPLSYNEQFF,TGTGCCAGCAGCTTATATCCCCTCTCCTACAATGAGCAGTTCTTC
-,-,TRBJ1-5,TRBV19,CASSRGEMWGNQPQHF,TGTGCCAGTAGTAGGGGGGAAATGTGGGGCAATCAGCCCCAGCATTTT
-,TRBD2,TRBJ2-3,TRBV7-9,CASSLAGLRTDTQYF,TGTGCCAGCAGCTTGGCGGGACTACGCACAGATACGCAGTATTTT
-,TRBD1,TRBJ1-1,TRBV29-1,CSAIRTGYTEAFF,TGCAGCGCAATCAGGACAGGGTACACTGAAGCTTTCTTT
few,TRBD1,TRBJ2-7,TRBV6-5,CASSSGQGLLLREQYF,TGTGCCAGCAGTTCCGGACAGGGCCTCCTCCTACGCGAGCAGTACTTC
-,TRBD1,TRBJ1-5,TRBV19,CASSTGTGHNQPQHF,TGTGCCAGTAGTACAGGGACAGGACACAATCAGCCCCAGCATTTT
-,-,TRBJ2-1,TRBV7-2,CASSPLQDSYNEQFF,TGTGCCAGCAGCCCACTTCAGGACAGCTACAATGAGCAGTTCTTC
-,-,TRBJ1-1,TRBV7-3,CASSLTGGGSTEAFF,TGTGCCAGCAGCTTAACTGGGGGAGGGAGCACTGAAGCTTTCTTT
-,-,TRBJ1-5,TRBV24-1,CATSDFGQPQHF,TGTGCCACCAGTGATTTTGGCCAGCCCCAGCATTTT
-,-,TRBJ1-5,TRBV30,CAWSPPDSTNQPQHF,TGTGCCTGGAGTCCCCCGGACAGCACCAATCAGCCCCAGCATTTT
-,-,TRBJ1-1,TRBV6-6,CASSSGVQNTEAFF,TGTGCCAGCAGTTCCGGAGTGCAGAACACTGAAGCTTTCTTT
-,-,TRBJ1-1,TRBV5-1,CASSVPSTAVGTEAFF,TGCGCCAGCAGCGTGCCTTCGACAGCCGTTGGCACTGAAGCTTTCTTT
few,-,TRBJ2-3,TRBV19,CASSIGAASTDTQYF,TGTGCCAGTAGTATAGGGGCCGCAAGCACAGATACGCAGTATTTT
few,TRBD1,TRBJ1-4,TRBV7-9,CASGKDRWANEKLFF,TGTGCCAGCGGGAAGGACAGGTGGGCTAATGAAAAACTGTTTTTT
few,-,TRBJ2-4,TRBV5-4,CASSKTEIAKNIQYF,TGTGCCAGCAGCAAGACAGAAATAGCCAAAAACATTCAGTACTTC
-,-,TRBJ2-7,TRBV12-3/TRBV12-4,CASSRRGYEQYF,TGTGCCAGCAGTAGGAGGGGATACGAGCAGTACTTC
once,TRBD1,TRBJ2-3,TRBV18,CASSNRQGITDTQYF,TGTGCCAGCTCAAACAGACAGGGAATCACAGATACGCAGTATTTT
once,TRBD1,TRBJ1-5,TRBV10-3,CAISRGTESNQPQHF,TGTGCCATCAGCCGCGGGACAGAGAGCAATCAGCCCCAGCATTTT
many,-,TRBJ1-5,TRBV2,CASRGDSNQPQHF,TGTGCCAGCAGGGGAGATAGCAATCAGCCCCAGCATTTT
-,TRBD1,TRBJ1-4,TRBV12-5,CASGSTGGGKLFF,TGTGCTAGTGGAAGTACAGGGGGGGGCAAACTGTTTTTT
-,-,TRBJ2-2,TRBV5-1,CASSSGTTNTGELFF,TGCGCCAGCAGCTCCGGGACAACGAACACCGGGGAGCTGTTTTTT
-,TRBD2,TRBJ2-3,TRBV19,CASSTYPSGSGGTDTQYF,TGTGCCAGTAGTACGTACCCTTCAGGTAGCGGGGGCACAGATACGCAGTATTTT
-,-,TRBJ2-1,TRBV24-1,CATSDPGTPGSEQFF,TGTGCCACCAGTGATCCCGGGACTCCCGGCAGTGAGCAGTTCTTC
-,-,TRBJ2-7,TRBV4-1,CASSHRDSLPAYEQYF,TGCGCCAGCAGCCATCGAGACAGCCTTCCGGCCTACGAGCAGTACTTC
-,-,TRBJ2-7,TRBV3-1/TRBV3-2,CASSRGLPIYEQYF,TGTGCCAGCAGCCGTGGACTACCAATCTACGAGCAGTACTTC
few,-,TRBJ2-1,TRBV2,CASSEGGSSYNEQFF,TGTGCCAGCAGTGAAGGCGGAAGCTCCTACAATGAGCAGTTCTTC
-,TRBD1,TRBJ1-3,TRBV9,CASSVEQGRNTIYF,TGTGCCAGCAGCGTAGAACAGGGGAGGAACACCATATATTTT
few,TRBD1,TRBJ1-5,TRBV7-2,CASSLYGTGEGQPQHF,TGTGCCAGCAGCTTATATGGGACAGGGGAGGGTCAGCCCCAGCATTTT
-,TRBD2,TRBJ2-7,TRBV19,CASSIRSGGSYEQYF,TGTGCCAGTAGTATACGGAGCGGGGGATCCTACGAGCAGTACTTC
few,-,TRBJ2-2,TRBV6-2/TRBV6-3,CASSSTTFGELFF,TGTGCCAGCAGTTCCACTACATTCGGGGAGCTGTTTTTT
once,-,TRBJ1-6,TRBV7-3,CASSLQENSPLHF,TGTGCCAGCAGCCTACAGGAAAATTCACCCCTCCACTTT
-,TRBD2,TRBJ2-2,TRBV5-4,CASSLGLAGAGELFF,TGTGCCAGCAGCTTGGGACTAGCGGGGGCCGGGGAGCTGTTTTTT
-,TRBD1,TRBJ1-1,TRBV19,CASIHLTGMDTEAFF,TGTGCCAGTATTCATCTGACAGGGATGGACACTGAAGCTTTCTTT
once,-,TRBJ1-2,TRBV19,CASMAGTPFYGYTF,TGTGCCAGTATGGCCGGGACACCGTTCTATGGCTACACCTTC
-,TRBD2,TRBJ2-7,TRBV6-1,CASSGTSGALSYEQYF,TGTGCCAGCAGTGGAACAAGCGGGGCCCTCTCCTACGAGCAGTACTTC
-,-,TRBJ1-5,TRBV6-5,CASSYSRVGQPQHF,TGTGCCAGCAGTTACTCGCGGGTTGGTCAGCCCCAGCATTTT
-,TRBD1,TRBJ1-1,TRBV6-5,CASSYRGPMNTEAFF,TGTGCCAGCAGTTACAGGGGGCCAATGAACACTGAAGCTTTCTTT
-,TRBD1,TRBJ1-2,TRBV30,CATGQGLYGYTF,TGTGCCACGGGACAGGGCCTATATGGCTACACCTTC
-,-,TRBJ2-3,TRBV9,CASSVEAGTDTQYF,TGTGCCAGCAGCGTAGAAGCGGGCACAGATACGCAGTATTTT
-,TRBD1,TRBJ1-2,TRBV15,CATSLQGYGYTF,TGTGCCACCAGCCTACAGGGGTATGGCTACACCTTC
once,-,TRBJ1-4,TRBV7-2,CASSLAGGTNEKLFF,TGTGCCAGCAGCTTAGCAGGGGGTACTAATGAAAAACTGTTTTTT
-,-,TRBJ2-7,TRBV11-3,CASSIIGGYEQYF,TGTGCCAGCAGCATTATCGGGGGCTACGAGCAGTACTTC
-,-,TRBJ1-4,TRBV5-8,CASSVDGATNEKLFF,TGTGCCAGCAGCGTCGACGGAGCAACTAATGAAAAACTGTTTTTT
-,TRBD1,TRBJ2-3,TRBV19,CASSEGGMWTDTQYF,TGTGCCAGTAGTGAAGGGGGCATGTGGACAGATACGCAGTATTTT
-,-,TRBJ1-1,TRBV27,CASSLTTGFHTEAFF,TGTGCCAGCAGCCTCACTACAGGGTTCCACACTGAAGCTTTCTTT
-,TRBD1,TRBJ2-2,TRBV5-1,CASSQTGFNTGELFF,TGCGCCAGCAGCCAGACAGGGTTTAACACCGGGGAGCTGTTTTTT
-,TRBD2,TRBJ2-1,TRBV11-2,CASSLDLAAGGGHEQFF,TGTGCCAGCAGCTTAGATCTGGCGGCGGGGGGCGGCCATGAGCAGTTCTTC
-,-,TRBJ2-7,TRBV6-5,CASSYLQQGSEQYF,TGTGCCAGCAGTTACCTCCAACAGGGCTCCGAGCAGTACTTC
-,TRBD1,TRBJ1-2,TRBV2,CASRQGNGYTF,TGTGCCAGTCGACAGGGGAATGGCTACACCTTC
-,-,TRBJ1-3,TRBV7-2,CASSLDGARNTIYF,TGTGCCAGCAGCTTAGATGGGGCCAGGAACACCATATATTTT
-,TRBD1,TRBJ1-2,TRBV5-6,CASSFDRGYGYTF,TGTGCCAGCAGCTTCGACAGGGGGTATGGCTACACCTTC